This TCR beta chain is drawn from a study of OX40 agonist ivuxolimab in advanced cancers. Study overall: Patients took ivuxolimab, an agonistic anti-OX40 (CD134) antibody. Regarding the study as a whole: On average, CD8+ T cells had more expanded clones than CD4+.

V lost 3 bases and J 5 bases, leaving 17 bases between the germline ends. CDR1 and CDR2 from the germline V gene are KGHSH and LQKENI. The CDR3 has 16 residues. Measured with immunoSEQ multiplex PCR; TCRdb has only the in-frame clones, and not every one. The sample contains about 66,000 clones, 91% of which appear only once. This clone was detected only once. Its matching antigen is unknown. Specimen: CD4+ or CD8+ T cells sorted from blood, collected in a trial of the OX40 agonist ivuxolimab. The chain employs TRBV18 and TRBJ2-1; D possibly corresponds to TRBD1 (8 bases). The clonotype comes from an adult with an advanced solid tumor such as melanoma, head and neck, liver or kidney cancer. CDR3: CASSPYTGGDNNEQFF. In DNA form, the CDR3 reads TGTGCCAGCTCACCTTATACAGGGGGGGACAACAATGAGCAGTTCTTC.